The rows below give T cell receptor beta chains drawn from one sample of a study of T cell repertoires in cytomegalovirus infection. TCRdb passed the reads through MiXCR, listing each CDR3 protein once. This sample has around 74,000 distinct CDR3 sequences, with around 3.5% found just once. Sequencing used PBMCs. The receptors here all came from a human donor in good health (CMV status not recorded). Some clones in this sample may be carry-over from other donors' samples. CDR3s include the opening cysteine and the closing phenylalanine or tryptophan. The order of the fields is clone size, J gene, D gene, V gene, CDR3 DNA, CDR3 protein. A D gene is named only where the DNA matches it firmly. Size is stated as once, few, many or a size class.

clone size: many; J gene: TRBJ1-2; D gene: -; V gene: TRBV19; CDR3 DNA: TGTGCCAGTAAGTTTCGAGGGACCAACTATGGCTACACCTTC; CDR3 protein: CASKFRGTNYGYTF
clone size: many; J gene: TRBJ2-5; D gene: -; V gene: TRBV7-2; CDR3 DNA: TGTGCCAGCAGCCATAAAGAGACCCAGTACTTC; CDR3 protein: CASSHKETQYF
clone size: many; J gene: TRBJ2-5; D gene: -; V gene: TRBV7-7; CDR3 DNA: TGTGCCAGCAGCTTAGGGGGTGTTCGGGGAGAGACCCAGTACTTC; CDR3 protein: CASSLGGVRGETQYF
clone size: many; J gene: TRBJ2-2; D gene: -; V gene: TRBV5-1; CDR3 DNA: TGCGCCAGCAGCCAACAGGGGAACACCGGGGAGCTGTTTTTT; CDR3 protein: CASSQQGNTGELFF
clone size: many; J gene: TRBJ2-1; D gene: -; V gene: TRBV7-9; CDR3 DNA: TGTGCCAGCAGCTTGGGTCGGACCTCCTACAATGAGCAGTTCTTC; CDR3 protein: CASSLGRTSYNEQFF
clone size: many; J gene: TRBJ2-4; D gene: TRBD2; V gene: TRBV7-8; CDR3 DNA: TGTGCCAGCAGCTTAGACGCAGCGGGGGTTCAGTACTTC; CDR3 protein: CASSLDAAGVQYF
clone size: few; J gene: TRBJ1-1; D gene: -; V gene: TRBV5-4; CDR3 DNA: TGTGCCAGCAGCCCCATAGGACGGCCTAACACTGAAGCTTTCTTT; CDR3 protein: CASSPIGRPNTEAFF
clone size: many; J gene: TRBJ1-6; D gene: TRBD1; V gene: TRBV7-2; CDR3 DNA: TGTGCCAGCAGCTTGGGAACAGGGGGCGTCTATAATTCACCCCTCCACTTT; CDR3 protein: CASSLGTGGVYNSPLHF
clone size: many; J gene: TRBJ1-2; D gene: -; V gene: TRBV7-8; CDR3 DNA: TGTGCCAGCAGCTTAGATCGCACCCCTAACTATGGCTACACCTTC; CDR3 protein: CASSLDRTPNYGYTF
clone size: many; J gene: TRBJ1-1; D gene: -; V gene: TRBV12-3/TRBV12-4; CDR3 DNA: TGTGCCAGCAGTCGGGGGACTGAAGCTTTCTTT; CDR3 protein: CASSRGTEAFF
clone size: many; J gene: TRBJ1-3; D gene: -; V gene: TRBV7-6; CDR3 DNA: TGTGCCAGCAGCTCGGCCAGAGGTGGCACCATATATTTT; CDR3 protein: CASSSARGGTIYF
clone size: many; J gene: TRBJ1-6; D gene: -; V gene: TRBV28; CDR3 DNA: TGTGCCAGCACCTCCCTCCGGGGGACCCTCCACTTT; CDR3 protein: CASTSLRGTLHF
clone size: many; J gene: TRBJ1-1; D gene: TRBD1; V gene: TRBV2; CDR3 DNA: TGTGCCAGCAGTGCCCGGACAGGGAACACTGAAGCTTTCTTT; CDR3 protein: CASSARTGNTEAFF
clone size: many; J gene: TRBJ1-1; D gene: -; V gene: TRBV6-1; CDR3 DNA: TGTGCCAGCAGTGCCCGGGGAGGGGGGTTAACTGAAGCTTTCTTT; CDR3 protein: CASSARGGGLTEAFF
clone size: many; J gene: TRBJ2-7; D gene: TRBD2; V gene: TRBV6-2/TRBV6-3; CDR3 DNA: TGTGCCAGCAGTTACTCTCCTAGCGGGGGGTACGAGCAGTACTTC; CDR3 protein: CASSYSPSGGYEQYF
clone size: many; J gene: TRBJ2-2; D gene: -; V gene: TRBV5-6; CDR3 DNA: TGTGCCAGCAGGACGGGGGTCGGGAACACCGGGGAGCTGTTTTTT; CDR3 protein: CASRTGVGNTGELFF
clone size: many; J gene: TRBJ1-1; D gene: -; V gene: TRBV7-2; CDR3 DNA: TGTGCCAGCAGCACCCGACGGAACACTGAAGCTTTCTTT; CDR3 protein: CASSTRRNTEAFF
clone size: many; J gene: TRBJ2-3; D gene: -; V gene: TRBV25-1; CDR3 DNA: TGTGCCAGCGGTCACTACACAGATACGCAGTATTTT; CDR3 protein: CASGHYTDTQYF
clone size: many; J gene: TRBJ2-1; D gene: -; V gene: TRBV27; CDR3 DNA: TGTGCCAGCAGTTTCTCCTACAATGAGCAGTTCTTC; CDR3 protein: CASSFSYNEQFF
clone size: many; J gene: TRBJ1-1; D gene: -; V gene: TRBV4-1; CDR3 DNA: TGCGCCAGCAGCCAGGAGGGGATGAACACTGAAGCTTTCTTT; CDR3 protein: CASSQEGMNTEAFF
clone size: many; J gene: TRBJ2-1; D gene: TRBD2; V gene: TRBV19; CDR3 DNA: TGTGCCAGTAGTTGGCGGGGGAGCTCCTACAATGAGCAGTTCTTC; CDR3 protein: CASSWRGSSYNEQFF
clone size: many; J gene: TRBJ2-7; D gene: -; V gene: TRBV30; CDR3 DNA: TGTGCCTGGAGTGTACTCGAGGGAATCGAGCAGTACTTC; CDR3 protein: CAWSVLEGIEQYF
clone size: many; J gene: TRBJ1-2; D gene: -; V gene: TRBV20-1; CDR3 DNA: TGCAGTGCTAGAAAGGACAGCGCTAACTATGGCTACACCTTC; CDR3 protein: CSARKDSANYGYTF
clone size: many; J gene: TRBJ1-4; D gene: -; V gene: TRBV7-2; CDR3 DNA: TGTGCCAGCAGCTTACGGCCGTTTGCAACTAATGAAAAACTGTTTTTT; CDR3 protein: CASSLRPFATNEKLFF
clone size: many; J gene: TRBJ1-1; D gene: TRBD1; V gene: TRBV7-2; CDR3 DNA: TGTGCCAGCAGCTTAGAGGACAGGCGGGCTTTCTTT; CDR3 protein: CASSLEDRRAFF
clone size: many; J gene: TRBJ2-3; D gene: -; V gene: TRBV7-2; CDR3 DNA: TGTGCCAGCAGCTTAGCACCCACATCCCGATCAGATACGCAGTATTTT; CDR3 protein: CASSLAPTSRSDTQYF
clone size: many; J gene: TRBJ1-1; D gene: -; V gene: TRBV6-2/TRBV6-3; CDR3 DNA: TGTGCCAGCAGTTACTCGATGTTTGGGGACACTGAAGCTTTCTTT; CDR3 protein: CASSYSMFGDTEAFF
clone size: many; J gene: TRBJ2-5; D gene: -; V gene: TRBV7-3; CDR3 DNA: TGTGCCAGCAGCTTAACCCCCGGCGCTCAAGAGACCCAGTACTTC; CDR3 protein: CASSLTPGAQETQYF
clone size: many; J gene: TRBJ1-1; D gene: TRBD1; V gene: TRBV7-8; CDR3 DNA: TGTGCCAGCAGCTTAGCCGGGACAGGGAGGAGAGCTTTCTTT; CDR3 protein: CASSLAGTGRRAFF
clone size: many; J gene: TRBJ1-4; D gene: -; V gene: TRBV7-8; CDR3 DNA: TGTGCCAGCAGGAAGACCCAGAGGGGGATGAGGGCAACTAATGAAAAACTGTTTTTT; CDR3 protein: CASRKTQRGMRATNEKLFF
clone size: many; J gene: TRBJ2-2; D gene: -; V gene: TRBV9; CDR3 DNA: TGTGCCAGCAGCCCTTCGAGGAACACCGGGGAGCTGTTTTTT; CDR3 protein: CASSPSRNTGELFF
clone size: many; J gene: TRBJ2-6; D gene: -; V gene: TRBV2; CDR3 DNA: TGTGCCAGCAGAGCGTCCTCGGTTTGGCATACTGGGGCCAACGTCCTGACTTTC; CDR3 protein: CASRASSVWHTGANVLTF
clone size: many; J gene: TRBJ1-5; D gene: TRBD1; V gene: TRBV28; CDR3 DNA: TGTGCCAGCAGCCCTGACAGGGAGAGCCGTCAGCCCCAGCATTTT; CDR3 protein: CASSPDRESRQPQHF
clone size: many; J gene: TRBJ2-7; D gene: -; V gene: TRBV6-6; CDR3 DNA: TGTGCCAGCAGTTACTCGAATCGGGTTCACGAGCAGTACTTC; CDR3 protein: CASSYSNRVHEQYF
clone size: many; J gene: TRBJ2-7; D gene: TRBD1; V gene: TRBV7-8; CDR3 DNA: TGTGCCAGCAGCTGGGCCCGGGACAGGGGGCGAGGATACTTC; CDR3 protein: CASSWARDRGRGYF